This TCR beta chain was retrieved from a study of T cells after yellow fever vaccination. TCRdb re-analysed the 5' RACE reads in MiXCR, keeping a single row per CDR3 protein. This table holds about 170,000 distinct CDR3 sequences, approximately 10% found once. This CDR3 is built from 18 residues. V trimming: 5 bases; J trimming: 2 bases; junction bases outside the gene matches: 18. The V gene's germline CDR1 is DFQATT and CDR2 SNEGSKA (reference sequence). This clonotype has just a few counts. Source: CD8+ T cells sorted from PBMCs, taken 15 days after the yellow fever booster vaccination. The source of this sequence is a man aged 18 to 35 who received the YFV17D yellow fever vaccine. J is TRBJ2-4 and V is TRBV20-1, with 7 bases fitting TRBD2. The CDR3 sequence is CSARTGGTSTHPKNIQYF. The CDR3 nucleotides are TGCAGTGCTCGTACGGGGGGTACCTCAACCCACCCCAAAAACATTCAGTACTTC.